This T cell receptor (beta chain) was identified during a study of T cell responses to AZD1222 COVID-19 vaccine. General study results and limits: Two AZD1222 administrations were followed by greater Spike-specific TCR breadth and depth. A reported finding is that nearly half of spike-specific TCRs target unmutated variant regions.

Germline CDR1 is SGHVS and CDR2 is FNYEAQ. This CDR3 has 18 amino acids. The ends lost 1 base at V and 0 bases at J; junction bases unmatched: 9. As to this clone: Its matching antigen is unknown.

Sequencing was performed with immunoSEQ multiplex PCR; in TCRdb, only in-frame clones are kept and a portion is missing. The sample has 55,000 to 80,000 clones; approximately 81% are singletons. The sequence was collected from an adult in good health. The sequences come from peripheral blood, collected on day 0 of AZD1222 vaccination. The genes are TRBV7-6 and TRBJ1-3; 7 bases agree with TRBD1. The CDR3 here is CASSLGDPGGISGNTIYF. In DNA, the CDR3 is TGTGCCAGCAGCTTAGGAGATCCAGGGGGGATCTCTGGAAACACCATATATTTT. Full variable domain (remainder filled in from reference TRBV7-6 and TRBJ1-3): GAGVSQSPRYKVTKRGQDVALRCDPISGHVSLYWYRQALGQGPEFLTYFNYEAQQDKSGLPNDRFSAERPEGSISTLTIQRTEQRDSAMYRCASSLGDPGGISGNTIYFGEGSWLTVV.